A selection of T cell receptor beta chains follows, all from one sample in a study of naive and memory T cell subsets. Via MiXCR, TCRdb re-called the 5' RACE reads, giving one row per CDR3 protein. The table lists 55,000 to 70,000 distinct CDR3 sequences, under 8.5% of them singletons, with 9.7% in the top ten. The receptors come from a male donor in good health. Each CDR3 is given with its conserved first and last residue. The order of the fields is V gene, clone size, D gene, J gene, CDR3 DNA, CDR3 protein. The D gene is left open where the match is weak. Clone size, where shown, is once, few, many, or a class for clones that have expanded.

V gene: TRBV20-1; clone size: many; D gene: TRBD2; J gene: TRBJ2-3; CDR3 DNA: TGCAGTGCTTTGACTAGCGGGGGACTTACTAGCACAGATACGCAGTATTTT; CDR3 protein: CSALTSGGLTSTDTQYF
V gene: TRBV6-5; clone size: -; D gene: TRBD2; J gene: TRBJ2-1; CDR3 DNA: TGTGCCAGCAGTAGGGATCGGGGGGTCTACAATGAGCAGTTCTTC; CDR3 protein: CASSRDRGVYNEQFF
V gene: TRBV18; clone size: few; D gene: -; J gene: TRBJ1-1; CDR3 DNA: TGTGCCAGCTCACGGGTAGGGGAGAGGAACACTGAAGCTTTCTTT; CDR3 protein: CASSRVGERNTEAFF
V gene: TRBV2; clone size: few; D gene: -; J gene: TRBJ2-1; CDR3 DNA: TGTGCCAGCACCGAGAGGATGGTAGCCGGGTATGAGCAGTTCTTC; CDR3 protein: CASTERMVAGYEQFF
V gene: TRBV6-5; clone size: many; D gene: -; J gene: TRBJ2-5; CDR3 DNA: TGTGCCAGCACCGCAGGTAGTTCGGAGACCCAGTACTTC; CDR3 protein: CASTAGSSETQYF
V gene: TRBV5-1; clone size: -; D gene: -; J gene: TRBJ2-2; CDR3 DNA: TGCGCCAGCAGCTTGTATCGGGCCGACACCGGGGAGCTGTTTTTT; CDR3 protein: CASSLYRADTGELFF
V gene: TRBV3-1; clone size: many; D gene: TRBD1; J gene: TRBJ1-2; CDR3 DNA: TGTGCCAGCAGCCAAGGACAGGGGTCGCGGGGCTACACCTTC; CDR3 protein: CASSQGQGSRGYTF
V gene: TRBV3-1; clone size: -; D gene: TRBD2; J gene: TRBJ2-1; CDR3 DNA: TGTGCCAGCAGCCAAGACGGCGGGAGTTTTAATGAGCAGTTCTTC; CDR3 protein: CASSQDGGSFNEQFF
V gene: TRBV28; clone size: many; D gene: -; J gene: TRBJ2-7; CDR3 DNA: TGTGCCAGCAGTTTACCCCTCTACGAGCAGTACTTC; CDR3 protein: CASSLPLYEQYF
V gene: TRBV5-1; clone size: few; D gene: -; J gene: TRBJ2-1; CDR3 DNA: TGCGCCAGCAGCAACCGACAGACGCATGAGCAGTTCTTC; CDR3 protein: CASSNRQTHEQFF
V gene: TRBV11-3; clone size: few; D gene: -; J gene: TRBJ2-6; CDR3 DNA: TGTGCCAGCAGATATTGCTCTGGGGCCAACGTCCTGACTTTC; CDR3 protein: CASRYCSGANVLTF
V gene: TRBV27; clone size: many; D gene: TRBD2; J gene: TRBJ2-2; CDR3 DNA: TGTGCCAGCAGTTTAACTAGCGGGAGGGTGAACACCGGGGAGCTGTTTTTT; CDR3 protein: CASSLTSGRVNTGELFF
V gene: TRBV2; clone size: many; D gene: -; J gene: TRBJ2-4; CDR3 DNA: TGTGCCAGCAGTGGGGACTCCAAAGCCAAAAACATTCAGTACTTC; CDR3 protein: CASSGDSKAKNIQYF
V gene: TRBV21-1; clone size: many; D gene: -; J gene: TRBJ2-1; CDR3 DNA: TGTGCGCGGCGGGGGGGCGCTGCCCTCTCCTACAATGAGCAGTTCTTC; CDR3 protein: CARRGGAALSYNEQFF
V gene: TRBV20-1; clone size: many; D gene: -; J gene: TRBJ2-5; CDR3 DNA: TGCAGTGCTAGAAGGCGGGCAGGTCTGGAGACCCAGTACTTC; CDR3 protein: CSARRRAGLETQYF
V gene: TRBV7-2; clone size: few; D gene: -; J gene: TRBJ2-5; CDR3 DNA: TGTGCCAGCAGCTCTCCGTACGACACCGGGACCCAGTACTTC; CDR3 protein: CASSSPYDTGTQYF
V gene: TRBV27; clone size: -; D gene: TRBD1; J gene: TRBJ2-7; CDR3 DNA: TGTGCCAGCAGCCGGGACAGGGGGAGCGAGCAGTACTTC; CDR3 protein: CASSRDRGSEQYF
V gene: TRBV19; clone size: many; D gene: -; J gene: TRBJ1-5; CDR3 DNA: TGTGCCAGTAATGTACAGCCCCAGCATTTT; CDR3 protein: CASNVQPQHF
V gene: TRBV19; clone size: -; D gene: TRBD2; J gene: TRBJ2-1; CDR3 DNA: TGTGCCAGTAGTATAACTTCCGGACTAGCGTTCATGATCTCCTACAATGAGCAGTTCTTC; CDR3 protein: CASSITSGLAFMISYNEQFF
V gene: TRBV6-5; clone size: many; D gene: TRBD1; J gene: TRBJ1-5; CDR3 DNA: TGTGCCAGCAGTGACACAGGGGCGGATCAGCCCCAGCATTTT; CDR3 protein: CASSDTGADQPQHF
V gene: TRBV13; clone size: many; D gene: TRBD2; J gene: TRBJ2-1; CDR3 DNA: TGTGCCAGCAGCTTAGAAGGGAGGGCCTACAATGAGCAGTTCTTC; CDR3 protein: CASSLEGRAYNEQFF
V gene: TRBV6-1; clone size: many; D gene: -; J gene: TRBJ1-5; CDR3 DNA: TGTGCCAGCAGTGGATCACAGGGTAATCAGCCCCAGCATTTT; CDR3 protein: CASSGSQGNQPQHF